One and the same sample provided the 17 T cell receptor beta chains below, sequenced in a study of OX40 agonist ivuxolimab in advanced cancers. Only in-frame clones appear in the TCRdb table, and some are missing; sequencing was by immunoSEQ multiplex PCR. The sample yields about 69,000 clones, more than 70% seen once. This specimen was CD4+ or CD8+ T cells sorted from blood, taken in a trial of the OX40 agonist ivuxolimab. All receptors derive from an adult with an advanced solid tumor such as melanoma, head and neck, liver or kidney cancer.

The J gene is TRBJ2-7, the V gene TRBV11-3; weak D call: TRBD2 (7 bases). The V end was cut by 5 bases, the J end by 4 bases, with 21 bases between. The CDR3 is made up of 16 amino acids. Per germline, CDR1 SGHNT and CDR2 YENEEA. The CDR3 sequence: CASSPNTGGGSYEQYF. CDR3 DNA: TGTGCCAGCAGCCCCAACACCGGGGGCGGGAGTTACGAGCAGTACTTC. Complete variable domain (other parts from reference TRBV11-3 and TRBJ2-7): EAGVVQSPRYKIIEKKQPVAFWCNPISGHNTLYWYLQNLGQGPELLIRYENEEAVDDSQLPKDRFSAERLKGVDSTLKIQPAELGDSAVYLCASSPNTGGGSYEQYFGPGTRLTVT.

This chain uses TRBV9 with TRBJ2-5; 7 bases agree with TRBD1. V lost 4 bases to trimming and J lost 4 bases; unmatched junction nucleotides: 4. This CDR3 has 13 amino acids. Germline CDR1 is SGDLS and CDR2 is YYNGEE. The CDR3 spells CASSIGGAETQYF. The CDR3 nucleotides are TGTGCCAGCAGCATAGGGGGCGCAGAGACCCAGTACTTC.

This clone was counted between two and nine times. The rearrangement links TRBV2 to TRBJ1-3, with unresolved D. Germline values: CDR1 SNHLY, CDR2 FYNNEI. Trimming took off 4 bases at V and 1 base at J, with 5 bases between the two ends. CDR3 length equals 13 residues. In DNA form, the CDR3 reads TGTGCCAGCAGTGCAGAATCTGGAAACACCATATATTTT. Translating it yields CASSAESGNTIYF.

This chain uses TRBV19 with TRBJ1-6; 9 bases match TRBD1. Trimming removed 3 bases from V and 4 bases from J; junction bases left unmatched: 1. From germline, CDR1 is LNHDA and CDR2 SQIVND (reference sequence). CDR3 length equals 15 residues. CDR3 loop: CASSIGTGYNSPLHF. CDR3 DNA sequence: TGTGCCAGTAGTATCGGGACAGGGTATAATTCACCCCTCCACTTT.

Here the CDR3 DNA reads TGTGCCAGCAGCTTGGTTGGCGTCGGCTTTAACTATGGCTACACCTTC. Its translation is CASSLVGVGFNYGYTF. This chain connects TRBV5-5 to TRBJ1-2; D gene uncertain. The V end was cut by 0 bases, the J end by 1 base, with 13 bases between. The germline V gene encodes CDR1 SGHKS and CDR2 YYEKEE (reference sequence). This CDR3 is built from 16 residues.

V gene TRBV28 combines with J gene TRBJ1-6; D is ambiguous. Trimming left V 7 bases short and J 0 bases short, with 7 bases between. There are 14 residues in the CDR3. Germline lookup yields CDR1 MDHEN and CDR2 SYDVKM. The CDR3 here is CASNLSSYNSPLHF. CDR3 in DNA: TGTGCCAGCAACCTGAGCTCCTATAATTCACCCCTCCACTTT.

The table lists this clone with a few counts. CDR3 sequence (DNA): TGTGCCAGCAGTCCAGACAGGGGCCCCAATCAGCCCCAGCATTTT. Amino acid sequence: CASSPDRGPNQPQHF. The chain uses TRBV2 and TRBJ1-5; TRBD1 matches 8 bases. The CDR3 length is 15 residues. CDR1 is SNHLY, CDR2 FYNNEI, per germline. Germline trimming cut 5 bases from V and 3 bases from J; bases unmatched to any gene: 6.

The chain recombines TRBV9 with TRBJ2-4; maybe TRBD1 (6 bases). Germline lookup yields CDR1 SGDLS and CDR2 YYNGEE. The CDR3 sequence is 16 residues long. Trimming stripped 4 bases from V and 0 bases from J, with 14 bases between. The CDR3: CASSPSQQGAKNIQYF. In nucleotides, the CDR3 is TGTGCCAGCAGCCCCTCTCAACAGGGAGCCAAAAACATTCAGTACTTC.

This chain connects TRBV19 to TRBJ2-6; perhaps TRBD1 as D (5 bases). CDR3 length: 15 residues. V lost 9 bases and J 3 bases, leaving 15 bases between the germline ends. Germline V CDR1 and CDR2: LNHDA, SQIVND (reference sequence). CDR3 residues: CASRLGVSGANVLTF. The CDR3 bases are TGTGCCAGCCGCTTAGGGGTTAGTGGGGCCAACGTCCTGACTTTC.

This clone showed up just once. V gene TRBV6-5 combines with J gene TRBJ1-4, with D possibly TRBD1 on 5 matching bases. Germline loops: CDR1 MNHEY, CDR2 SVGAGI. Deletions cut 4 bases from V and 2 bases from J, with 11 bases between. The CDR3 totals 15 residues. CDR3 residues: CASSFRDGTNEKLFF. CDR3 DNA sequence: TGTGCCAGCAGTTTCCGGGACGGCACTAATGAAAAACTGTTTTTT.

The J gene is TRBJ2-1, the V gene TRBV25-1; 12 bases match TRBD1. CDR3 size: 17 residues. CDR1 is MGHDK and CDR2 is SYGVNS in the germline V gene. V was clipped by 5 bases and J by 8 bases; unmatched bases: 13. The CDR3 nucleotides are TGTGCCAGCAGTACTTACTCCGGGACAGGGGGCTGGGATGAGCAGTTCTTC. This translates into CASSTYSGTGGWDEQFF.

By share, this clone counts as medium-sized. The chain couples TRBV19 to TRBJ1-5, with D unclear. The germline V gene has CDR1 LNHDA and CDR2 SQIVND (reference sequence). This CDR3 comprises 16 residues. V lost 0 bases and J 0 bases, leaving 9 bases between the germline ends. The CDR3 here is CASSIETIYSNQPQHF. The CDR3, as DNA: TGTGCCAGTAGTATAGAGACAATTTATAGCAATCAGCCCCAGCATTTT.

The rearrangement links TRBV9 to TRBJ1-4; 7 positions match TRBD1. Germline assignment: CDR1 SGDLS and CDR2 YYNGEE. The junction had 9 bases not matched to a gene; V was cut back by 3 bases and J by 7 bases. This CDR3 has 15 residues. The DNA of the CDR3 is TGTGCCAGCAGCGCTACAGGGGCCCCCCTTGAAAAACTGTTTTTT. It yields the protein CASSATGAPLEKLFF.

The chain carries TRBV7-2 and TRBJ1-5; D might be TRBD1 (5 bases). CDR1 SGHTA and CDR2 FQGNSA come from the germline V gene. CDR3 length: 15 residues. Trimming removed 1 base from V and 4 bases from J, with 11 bases in between. The DNA for the CDR3 is TGTGCCAGCAGCTTAGAAGTGGGGGAAAATCAGCCCCAGCATTTT. It is translated as CASSLEVGENQPQHF.

The rearrangement joins TRBV7-8 to TRBJ2-2, with 8 bases fitting TRBD1. Germline CDR1 reads SGHVS; CDR2 reads FQNEAQ. J lost 6 bases, V lost 5 bases, and 8 bases had no gene match. The CDR3 is 15 amino acids. CDR3 sequence (DNA): TGTGCCAGCAGCCCAAGGGCGACAGGGGCCGGGGAGCTGTTTTTT. Amino acids: CASSPRATGAGELFF.

The V and J genes are TRBV6-1 and TRBJ2-7; D gene ambiguous. Germline assignment: CDR1 MNHNS and CDR2 SASEGT. The germline V and J ends were trimmed by 0 bases and 5 bases, with 8 bases remaining between them. The CDR3 loop spans 13 amino acids. The CDR3 spells CASSEAGRNEQYF. The CDR3 DNA follows: TGTGCCAGCAGTGAAGCGGGAAGGAACGAGCAGTACTTC.

The CDR3 sequence is CASSIGESYNEQFF. The CDR3 nucleotides are TGTGCCAGTAGTATTGGCGAGTCCTACAATGAGCAGTTCTTC. The J gene is TRBJ2-1, the V gene TRBV19; D gene uncertain. Per germline, CDR1 LNHDA and CDR2 SQIVND (reference sequence). The CDR3 is made up of 14 amino acids. Trimming shortened V by 3 bases and J by 1 base, and 7 bases separated the two germline ends.